What follows are 20 T cell receptor beta chains derived from one specimen sequenced in a study of blood T cell repertoires in COVID-19. The table came from immunoSEQ multiplex PCR; TCRdb's copy has only in-frame clones and leaves some out. In the table there are some 240,000 clones, roughly four fifths of which are singletons. Sample: peripheral blood. Receptors originate from a woman aged 70-85 years with COVID-19, enrolled during active disease.

The chain recombines TRBV18 with TRBJ2-2; 12 bases match TRBD2. V was clipped by 3 bases and J by 4 bases; unmatched bases: 12. The CDR3 runs to 19 residues. Germline-derived CDR1 and CDR2 are KGHSH and LQKENI. The CDR3 is CASSPRTSGKGVGTGELFF. DNA for the CDR3: TGTGCCAGCTCACCTCGGACTAGCGGGAAAGGCGTAGGCACCGGGGAGCTGTTTTTT.

The chain combines TRBV21-1 with TRBJ1-5; TRBD1 was called by the table and not checked on the DNA. TRBV21-1 is reported as a pseudogene. CDR3 length: 20 amino acids. CDR3 in amino acids: CASSKLGDRMSSFSNQPQHF. The CDR3, as DNA: TGTGCCAGCAGCAAATTGGGCGACAGGATGAGTTCGTTTAGCAATCAGCCCCAGCATTTT.

The V gene is TRBV29-1, the J gene TRBJ2-2; TRBD1 matches at 8 bases. With 5 bases clipped from V and 6 bases from J, the junction kept 8 bases outside the gene matches. Germline-derived CDR1 and CDR2 are SQVTM and ANQGSEA. The CDR3 consists of 14 residues. The CDR3 is CSVPRTGRPGELFF. CDR3 nucleotide sequence: TGCAGCGTTCCGCGGACAGGGCGTCCCGGGGAGCTGTTTTTT.

This chain connects TRBV5-1 to TRBJ1-2, with 10 bases fitting TRBD1. Germline CDR1 reads SGHRS; CDR2 reads YFSETQ. This CDR3 is built from 15 residues. Losses at the gene ends were 4 bases for V and 8 bases for J; bases not matched to a gene: 11. As DNA, the CDR3 is TGCGCCAGCAGCCCCATCCCGGGACAGGGGAACGGCTACACCTTC. It is translated as CASSPIPGQGNGYTF.

The V gene is TRBV27, the J gene TRBJ2-1; D unclear. V was pared by 6 bases and J by 1 base, with 13 bases between. This CDR3 contains 15 residues. Germline-derived CDR1 and CDR2 are MNHEY and SMNVEV (reference sequence). The CDR3: CASSFLQQSYNEQFF. The DNA for the CDR3 is TGTGCCAGCAGCTTTTTACAGCAATCCTACAATGAGCAGTTCTTC.

This clone was seen once. This specimen includes other DNA sequences encoding the same CDR3. The CDR3 sequence is CASLLNTEAFF. CDR3 nucleotide sequence: TGTGCCAGTCTCTTGAACACTGAAGCTTTCTTT. The V gene is TRBV28, the J gene TRBJ1-1; D gene unclear. CDR1 and CDR2 (germline): MDHEN, SYDVKM. The CDR3 consists of 11 residues. V dropped 9 bases and J dropped 0 bases, with 5 bases sitting between them.

The V gene is TRBV2, the J gene TRBJ1-6; TRBD1 aligns across 9 bases. Germline V gene lookup returns CDR1 SNHLY and CDR2 FYNNEI. This CDR3 comprises 15 residues. The J segment lost 8 bases and the V segment lost 2 bases, leaving 4 bases of the junction unmatched. CDR3 nucleotide sequence: TGTGCCAGCAGTGAACCGGGACAGGGTTATTCACCCCTCCACTTT. This gives the protein CASSEPGQGYSPLHF.

This clone was seen only once. CDR3 amino acids: CASSSFVNQPQHF. DNA of the CDR3: TGTGCCAGCAGTAGTTTCGTAAATCAGCCCCAGCATTTT. The J gene is TRBJ1-5, the V gene TRBV7-2; D is unclear. There are 13 residues in the CDR3. Germline V gene sequence: CDR1 SGHTA, CDR2 FQGNSA. V lost 6 bases to trimming and J lost 4 bases, with 10 bases between them.

The genes are TRBV13 and TRBJ1-3, with TRBD1 as a possible D gene (6 bases). The CDR3 extends over 14 amino acids. Germline-derived CDR1 and CDR2 are PRHDT and FYEKMQ (reference sequence). With 3 bases removed from V and 3 bases from J, the gap between germline ends came to 9 bases. The CDR3, as DNA: TGTGCCAGCAGCTTGGGACACCTTGGAAACACCATATATTTT. Translation: CASSLGHLGNTIYF.

This sequence joins TRBV19 and TRBJ1-4; 8 bases align to TRBD1. Trimming cost V 5 bases and J 0 bases; bases outside gene matches: 2. The CDR3 runs to 15 residues. Germline loops: CDR1 LNHDA, CDR2 SQIVND (reference sequence). The CDR3 sequence: CASSDRGTTNEKLFF. CDR3 nucleotide sequence: TGTGCCAGTAGTGACAGGGGTACAACTAATGAAAAACTGTTTTTT.

The chain has TRBV30 and TRBJ1-4; D remains unclear. V was clipped by 3 bases and J by 7 bases, with 18 bases between them. The CDR3 loop spans 15 amino acids. Germline CDR1 and CDR2: GTSNPN and SVGIG (reference sequence). The DNA for the CDR3 is TGTGCCTGGAGAGAACCCTACAGCGGCGGTGAAAAACTGTTTTTT. Translation: CAWREPYSGGEKLFF.

The rearrangement links TRBV5-4 to TRBJ2-7, with 7 bases fitting TRBD2. Germline CDR1 is SGHNT and CDR2 is YYREEE (reference sequence). With V trimmed by 4 bases and J by 4 bases, 8 bases remained unmatched. The CDR3 length is 14 residues. CDR3 amino acids: CASSGGSGSYEQYF. CDR3 in DNA: TGTGCCAGCAGCGGGGGTAGCGGGTCATACGAGCAGTACTTC.

CDR3 DNA: TGTGCCAGCAGTTCCTCATCTCGGGTAGCGGGCTACAATGAGCAGTTCTTC. Translating gives CASSSSSRVAGYNEQFF. The J gene is TRBJ2-1, the V gene TRBV6-2 or TRBV6-3, with 7 bases that match TRBD2. CDR1 is MNHEY and CDR2 is SVGEGT in the germline V gene. Trimming at V came to 4 bases and at J to 3 bases, leaving 12 bases not matched to a gene. The CDR3 has 17 amino acids.

CDR3 loop: CASSRGTGTTEAFF. CDR3 nucleotide sequence: TGCGCCAGCAGCAGAGGGACAGGGACCACTGAAGCTTTCTTT. V gene TRBV5-1 combines with J gene TRBJ1-1; 9 bases line up with TRBD1. The junction had 5 bases not matched to a gene; V was cut back by 4 bases and J by 4 bases. Germline lookup yields CDR1 SGHRS and CDR2 YFSETQ. The CDR3 has 14 residues.

The chain joins TRBV5-6 to TRBJ1-2; TRBD1 matches 7 bases. The V gene's germline CDR1 is SGHDT and CDR2 YYEEEE. With V trimmed by 3 bases and J by 4 bases, 9 bases remained unmatched. CDR3 size: 15 residues. CDR3: CASSSQGGARYGYTF. Here the CDR3 DNA reads TGTGCCAGCAGCTCCCAAGGGGGCGCTCGCTATGGCTACACCTTC.

This rearrangement joins TRBV6-5 to TRBJ1-1; perhaps TRBD1 as D (5 bases). V was shortened by 6 bases and J by 1 base, with 9 bases between the two germline ends. Germline V lookup: CDR1 MNHEY, CDR2 SVGAGI. The CDR3 length is 13 residues. As DNA, the CDR3 is TGTGCCAGCAGGCCGGGGGGGAACACTGAAGCTTTCTTT. It encodes CASRPGGNTEAFF.

This clone showed up just a few times. Its ends do not fully match the called genes, so a read error is possible. This chain links TRBV6-1 with TRBJ1-5; 7 positions match TRBD1. The CDR3 totals 13 residues. Per germline, CDR1 MNHNS and CDR2 SASEGT. The CDR3: CASREDRAQPQHF. Written as DNA, the CDR3 is TGTGCCAGCAGAGAAGACAGGGCTCAGCCCCAGCATTTT.

The chain carries TRBV6-2 or TRBV6-3 and TRBJ2-7; no reliable D call. The CDR3 runs to 11 residues. Trimming took off 5 bases at V and 3 bases at J, with 5 bases between the two ends. Germline CDR1 and CDR2: MNHEY and SVGEGT. Here the CDR3 reads CASSPYYEQYF. The CDR3 DNA reads TGTGCCAGCAGTCCGTACTACGAGCAGTACTTC.

J is TRBJ2-7 and V is TRBV30; 7 nucleotides line up with TRBD1. Germline V lookup: CDR1 GTSNPN, CDR2 SVGIG (reference sequence). The CDR3 totals 14 residues. The J segment lost 5 bases and the V segment lost 0 bases, leaving 7 bases of the junction unmatched. The CDR3 region is CAWSVPGTVNEQYF. The CDR3 bases are TGTGCCTGGAGTGTACCCGGGACAGTCAACGAGCAGTACTTC. The entire variable domain, with the rest obtained from reference TRBV30 and TRBJ2-7, is as follows: SQTIHQWPATLVQPVGSPLSLECTVEGTSNPNLYWYRQAAGRGLQLLFYSVGIGQISSEVPQNLSASRPQDRQFILSSKKLLLSDSGFYLCAWSVPGTVNEQYFGPGTRLTVT.

This chain links TRBV3-1 (or the pseudogene TRBV3-2) with TRBJ1-1; D might be TRBD1 (5 bases). The V and J ends lost 0 bases and 10 bases respectively, with 9 bases between them. This CDR3 spans 12 amino acids. Germline loops: CDR1 LGHDT, CDR2 YNNKEL (reference sequence). CDR3 loop: CASSQDGGVAFF. CDR3 bases: TGTGCCAGCAGCCAAGATGGGGGGGTAGCTTTCTTT.